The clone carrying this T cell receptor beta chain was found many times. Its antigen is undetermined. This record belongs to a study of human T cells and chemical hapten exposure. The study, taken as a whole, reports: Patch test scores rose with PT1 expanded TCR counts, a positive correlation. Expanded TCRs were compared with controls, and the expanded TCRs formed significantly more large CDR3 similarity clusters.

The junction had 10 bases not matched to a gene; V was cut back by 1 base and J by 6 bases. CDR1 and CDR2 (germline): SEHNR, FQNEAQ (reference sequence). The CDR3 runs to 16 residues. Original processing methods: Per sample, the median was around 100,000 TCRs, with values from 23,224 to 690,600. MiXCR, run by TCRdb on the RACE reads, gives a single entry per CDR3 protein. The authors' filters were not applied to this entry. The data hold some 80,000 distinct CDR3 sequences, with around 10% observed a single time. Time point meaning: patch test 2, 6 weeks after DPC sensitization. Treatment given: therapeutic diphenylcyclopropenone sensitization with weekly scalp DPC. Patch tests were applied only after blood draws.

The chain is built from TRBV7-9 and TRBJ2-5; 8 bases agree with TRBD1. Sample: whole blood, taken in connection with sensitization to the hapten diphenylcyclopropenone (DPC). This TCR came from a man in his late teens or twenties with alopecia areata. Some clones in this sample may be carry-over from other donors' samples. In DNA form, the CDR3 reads TGTGCCAGCAGCTTAGATTGGACAGGGCGCGTAAAGACCCAGTACTTC. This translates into CASSLDWTGRVKTQYF.